Detailed here is one T cell receptor (beta chain). Its antigen is unidentified. The record originates from a study of beta chain features in type 1 diabetes. This CDR3 has 15 amino acids. The V gene lost 0 bases and the J gene lost 8 bases, with 13 bases spanning the gap. The whole isolated RNA underwent reverse transcription, so sequencing captured expressed TCRB transcripts. TCRdb's copy holds only in-frame clones and misses some; the assay was immunoSEQ multiplex PCR. The sample yields around 340,000 clones, 7% to 10% seen once. Study results and limitations: Shorter TCRB CDR3s, moderately but significantly so, marked every one of the four CD4+ subsets in Type 1 diabetes patients.

The chain is built from TRBV23-1 and TRBJ1-4; D remains ambiguous. TRBV23-1 is classed as an ORF, of uncertain function. Sequenced sample: central memory CD4+ T cells from blood. The source of this sequence is a man younger than 40 with type 1 diabetes. DNA for the CDR3: TGCGCCAGCAGTCAATCTCAGCACATTAGGGAAAAACTGTTTTTT. It encodes CASSQSQHIREKLFF.